A selection of T cell receptor beta chains follows, all from one sample in a study of T cell responses to AZD1222 COVID-19 vaccine. Only in-frame clones appear in the TCRdb table, and some are missing; sequencing was by immunoSEQ multiplex PCR. This sample has 240,000 or so clones, with just over 90% found just once. This specimen consisted of peripheral blood, obtained on day 0 of AZD1222 vaccination. Receptors originate from an adult in good health. The CDR3 runs from the conserved cysteine through the conserved F or W. D genes are given only for firm matches. Size tells how often a clone was seen (once, few, many) or the class of an expanded clone, and some rows leave it out.

J gene | clone size | D gene | V gene | CDR3 length | CDR3 protein | CDR3 DNA
TRBJ2-2 | once | - | TRBV7-9 | 12 | CASSSRAGELFF | TGTGCCAGCAGCTCCCGGGCCGGGGAGCTGTTTTTT
TRBJ1-2 | - | - | TRBV5-1 | 13 | CASSLDTNYGYTF | TGCGCCAGCAGCTTGGACACAAACTATGGCTACACCTTC
TRBJ2-2 | - | TRBD2 | TRBV6-5 | 15 | CASILTSSNTGELFF | TGTGCCAGCATCTTGACTAGCTCGAACACCGGGGAGCTGTTTTTT
TRBJ2-7 | few | - | TRBV28 | 14 | CASSLIGQNYEQYF | TGTGCCAGCAGTTTAATCGGGCAGAACTACGAGCAGTACTTC
TRBJ1-1 | - | - | TRBV7-2 | 15 | CASSLVGAVNTEAFF | TGTGCCAGCAGCTTAGTCGGGGCCGTGAACACTGAAGCTTTCTTT
TRBJ1-1 | few | - | TRBV2 | 16 | CASSEAPPRGSTEAFF | TGTGCCAGCAGTGAAGCCCCCCCAAGGGGTAGCACTGAAGCTTTCTTT
TRBJ2-7 | - | TRBD2 | TRBV6-2/TRBV6-3 | 16 | CASSYLLAYLSYEQYF | TGTGCCAGCAGTTACCTACTAGCGTATTTGTCCTACGAGCAGTACTTC
TRBJ2-1 | - | - | TRBV6-2/TRBV6-3 | 17 | CASSYSPRGSRYNEQFF | TGTGCCAGCAGTTACTCTCCACGGGGTAGTAGATACAATGAGCAGTTCTTC
TRBJ2-6 | - | - | TRBV7-3 | 14 | CASSPVAGANVLTF | TGTGCCAGCAGCCCTGTCGCTGGGGCCAACGTCCTGACTTTC
TRBJ2-1 | - | TRBD2 | TRBV5-5 | 16 | CASSLQVSGRANEQFF | TGTGCCAGCAGCTTGCAGGTTAGCGGGAGGGCGAATGAGCAGTTCTTC
TRBJ2-7 | - | TRBD1 | TRBV18 | 16 | CASSPVKGQGSREQYF | TGTGCCAGCTCACCAGTTAAGGGACAGGGCTCGCGAGAGCAGTACTTC
TRBJ2-6 | - | - | TRBV28 | 16 | CASSSPDTAGANVLTF | TGTGCCAGCAGTTCCCCCGACACGGCTGGGGCCAACGTCCTGACTTTC
TRBJ2-3 | - | - | TRBV5-6 | 13 | CASSFFSTDTQYF | TGTGCCAGCAGCTTCTTTAGCACAGATACGCAGTATTTT
TRBJ2-1 | - | - | TRBV21-1 | 13 | CATPGGLRNEQFF | TGTGCCACCCCCGGGGGGTTGCGCAATGAGCAGTTCTTC
TRBJ1-2 | - | - | TRBV2 | 13 | CASIQGPRRGYTF | TGTGCCAGCATACAGGGCCCCAGGCGGGGCTACACCTTC
TRBJ2-7 | once | - | TRBV27 | 14 | CASSGLDGYYEQYF | TGTGCCAGCAGTGGCCTGGACGGATACTACGAGCAGTACTTC
TRBJ2-3 | - | - | TRBV28 | 15 | CASTHATLATDTQYF | TGTGCCAGCACCCACGCTACCCTAGCCACAGATACGCAGTATTTT
TRBJ2-7 | - | TRBD2 | TRBV28 | 16 | CASRPAGRTASYEQYF | TGTGCCAGCAGGCCCGCCGGGAGGACCGCTTCCTACGAGCAGTACTTC
TRBJ1-1 | - | - | TRBV4-3 | 15 | CASSHRQVENTEAFF | TGCGCCAGCAGCCACAGACAGGTGGAGAACACTGAAGCTTTCTTT
TRBJ1-1 | once | TRBD1 | TRBV6-5 | 15 | CASSYAGQGITEAFF | TGTGCCAGCAGTTACGCGGGACAGGGGATCACTGAAGCTTTCTTT
TRBJ2-1 | - | TRBD1 | TRBV27 | 15 | CASSYRGRSYNEQFF | TGTGCCAGCAGTTATAGGGGGCGATCCTACAATGAGCAGTTCTTC
TRBJ2-2 | - | - | TRBV4-2 | 15 | CASSQALGSTGELFF | TGTGCCAGCAGCCAAGCCCTTGGCAGCACCGGGGAGCTGTTTTTT
TRBJ2-7 | - | TRBD1 | TRBV5-6 | 15 | CASSLDPGQGYEQYF | TGTGCCAGCAGCTTAGATCCGGGACAGGGCTACGAGCAGTACTTC
TRBJ2-1 | - | TRBD2 | TRBV7-3 | 18 | CASSLISSGRSWGNEQFF | TGTGCCAGCAGCTTAATCTCTAGCGGGAGGTCATGGGGCAATGAGCAGTTCTTC
TRBJ1-6 | - | - | TRBV4-1 | 16 | CASSQERGSYNSPLHF | TGCGCCAGCAGCCAAGAAAGGGGCTCCTATAATTCACCCCTCCACTTT
TRBJ1-2 | many | TRBD1 | TRBV30 | 13 | CAGRQGPSYGYTF | TGTGCCGGCCGACAGGGGCCGTCGTATGGCTACACCTTC
TRBJ1-1 | - | - | TRBV30 | 15 | CAWKGLEGRATEAFF | TGTGCCTGGAAGGGTTTGGAGGGGAGAGCTACTGAAGCTTTCTTT
TRBJ1-2 | - | TRBD1 | TRBV29-1 | 13 | CSVERTGTRGYTF | TGCAGCGTTGAACGGACAGGGACGAGAGGCTACACCTTC
TRBJ2-5 | - | - | TRBV3-1/TRBV3-2 | 14 | CASSKNTWGETQYF | TGTGCCAGCAGCAAGAATACTTGGGGGGAGACCCAGTACTTC
TRBJ1-5 | - | - | TRBV2 | 14 | CASSELGGGQPQHF | TGTGCCAGCAGTGAACTAGGGGGGGGTCAGCCCCAGCATTTT
TRBJ2-5 | - | TRBD1 | TRBV11-3 | 16 | CASSLGSGTGKETQYF | TGTGCCAGCAGCTTAGGTTCGGGGACAGGGAAAGAGACCCAGTACTTC
TRBJ2-7 | - | - | TRBV7-9 | 13 | CASTGDMKYEQYF | TGTGCCAGCACAGGAGACATGAAGTACGAGCAGTACTTC
TRBJ1-5 | - | - | TRBV7-8 | 14 | CASTSEWGNQPQHF | TGTGCCAGTACCTCAGAGTGGGGCAATCAGCCCCAGCATTTT
TRBJ1-1 | - | - | TRBV10-3 | 15 | CAISEPPGVGTEAFF | TGTGCCATCAGTGAGCCCCCGGGAGTCGGCACTGAAGCTTTCTTT
TRBJ1-2 | - | TRBD1 | TRBV24-1 | 13 | CATSGQGTIAYTF | TGTGCCACCAGTGGACAGGGGACTATTGCCTACACCTTC
TRBJ1-1 | - | TRBD1 | TRBV14 | 16 | CASSQWTGVGRTEAFF | TGTGCCAGCAGCCAGTGGACAGGGGTCGGAAGGACTGAAGCTTTCTTT
TRBJ1-1 | - | - | TRBV18 | 14 | CASSTGGLNTEAFF | TGTGCCAGCTCAACGGGGGGCCTCAACACTGAAGCTTTCTTT